The 26 T cell receptor beta chains below were found in one sample sequenced in a study of cytotoxic CD8 clonotypes in ibrutinib-treated CLL. TCRdb's copy holds only in-frame clones and misses some; the assay was immunoSEQ multiplex PCR. The sample contains roughly 63,000 clones, approximately 62% of which appear only once. The sequencing here drew on PBMCs, taken after 12 months of ibrutinib treatment. The source is a human donor with chronic lymphocytic leukemia.

CDR3 protein: CASSARTGAGGELFF. In nucleotides, the CDR3 is TGTGCCAGCAGCGCGCGGACAGGGGCCGGCGGGGAGCTGTTTTTT. This chain connects TRBV7-8 to TRBJ2-2, with 9 bases that match TRBD1. The V gene's germline CDR1 is SGHVS and CDR2 FQNEAQ. The CDR3 contains 15 residues. The junction had 8 bases not matched to a gene; V was cut back by 5 bases and J by 7 bases. The complete variable domain, with remaining parts taken from reference TRBV7-8 and TRBJ2-2, reads GAGVSQSPRYKVAKRGQDVALRCDPISGHVSLFWYQQALGQGPEFLTYFQNEAQLDKSGLPSDRFFAERPEGSVSTLKIQRTQQEDSAVYLCASSARTGAGGELFFGEGSRLTVL.

The rearrangement links TRBV6-1 to TRBJ1-1, with a weak D call TRBD1 (5 bases). V shed 8 bases and J shed 3 bases, with 13 bases lying between them. CDR3 length equals 13 residues. Germline CDR1 MNHNS, CDR2 SASEGT. The CDR3 loop is CASWQGGYTEAFF. CDR3 nucleotides: TGTGCCAGCTGGCAGGGAGGGTACACTGAAGCTTTCTTT.

This clone was found many times. The chain employs TRBV7-9 and TRBJ2-2; 8 bases agree with TRBD1. Trimming removed 5 bases from V and 5 bases from J; junction bases left unmatched: 1. The CDR3 totals 13 residues. Germline loops: CDR1 SEHNR, CDR2 FQNEAQ (reference sequence). The CDR3 DNA is TGTGCCAGCAGCGGACAGGGAACCGGGGAGCTGTTTTTT. This encodes CASSGQGTGELFF.

This chain uses TRBV11-2 with TRBJ2-2; TRBD2 is a possible D gene (5 bases). This CDR3 has 18 amino acids. Germline V gene sequence: CDR1 SGHAT, CDR2 FQNNGV. Trimming removed 4 bases at V and 0 bases at J, with 18 bases between. The DNA for the CDR3 is TGTGCCAGCAGCTACCCCGTGGGCGCGCGGGCGAACACCGGGGAGCTGTTTTTT. Translating gives CASSYPVGARANTGELFF. Full variable domain (remainder filled in from reference TRBV11-2 and TRBJ2-2): EAGVAQSPRYKIIEKRQSVAFWCNPISGHATLYWYQQILGQGPKLLIQFQNNGVVDDSQLPKDRFSAERLKGVDSTLKIQPAKLEDSAVYLCASSYPVGARANTGELFFGEGSRLTVL.

The chain links TRBV6-1 to TRBJ2-2, with unresolved D. This CDR3 region has 15 residues. Germline loops: CDR1 MNHNS, CDR2 SASEGT. Deletions cut 6 bases from V and 5 bases from J, with 16 bases between. The CDR3 sequence is CASRPTSGPTGELFF. The CDR3 DNA sequence: TGTGCCAGCAGGCCAACGTCAGGCCCGACCGGGGAGCTGTTTTTT.

The rearrangement uses TRBV28 and TRBJ2-4; 10 bases are shared with TRBD1. The CDR3 is 15 residues long. The germline V gene encodes CDR1 MDHEN and CDR2 SYDVKM. V shed 6 bases, J shed 7 bases, and the junction held 9 bases outside the gene matches. CDR3 sequence: CASSNLGQGGNIQYF. In DNA, the CDR3 is TGTGCCAGCAGCAACCTCGGACAGGGGGGGAACATTCAGTACTTC.

This clone has a handful of counts. The V call is TRBV6-1, the J call TRBJ1-6; D is unclear. This CDR3 is built from 15 residues. CDR1 and CDR2 (germline): MNHNS, SASEGT. The V and J ends lost 6 bases and 6 bases respectively, with 15 bases between them. This CDR3 is CASRIDGGSNSPLHF. The CDR3 DNA is TGTGCCAGCAGGATAGACGGCGGGTCTAATTCACCCCTCCACTTT.

The rearrangement joins TRBV6-5 to TRBJ2-3; D is possibly TRBD1 (6 bases). Germline V gene data show CDR1 as MNHEY and CDR2 as SVGAGI. The CDR3 consists of 16 residues. V lost 2 bases and J 2 bases, leaving 14 bases between the germline ends. Written as DNA, the CDR3 is TGTGCCAGCAGTTACGTGCCAGGGGTCCCCACAGATACGCAGTATTTT. Translated, it gives CASSYVPGVPTDTQYF.

The CDR3 coding sequence is TGTGCCAGCAGCTCCGGGGGAATCGGCACCGGGGAGCTGTTTTTT. Translated: CASSSGGIGTGELFF. The chain couples TRBV7-6 to TRBJ2-2; possibly TRBD2 for D (6 bases). Germline-derived CDR1 and CDR2 are SGHVS and FNYEAQ. V gave up 4 bases and J gave up 4 bases, with 13 bases separating them. CDR3 length: 15 amino acids.

This clone has only one observation. The junction departs from the called germline gene at one end, perhaps through a read error. The J gene is TRBJ2-5, the V gene TRBV6-1, with D possibly TRBD2 on 5 matching bases. Per germline, CDR1 MNHNS and CDR2 SASEGT. This CDR3 region has 14 residues. The CDR3 sequence: CASSKEAGQGTQYF. DNA of the CDR3: TGTGCCAGCTCAAAGGAGGCAGGTCAAGGGACCCAGTACTTC.

The chain recombines TRBV27 with TRBJ2-3; 8 bases agree with TRBD2. Germline V gives CDR1 MNHEY, CDR2 SMNVEV (reference sequence). V lost 2 bases and J lost 1; bases outside the gene matches: 2. There are 15 residues in the CDR3. The CDR3 loop reads CASSLSGRGTDTQYF. As DNA, the CDR3 is TGTGCCAGCAGTTTAAGCGGGAGAGGCACAGATACGCAGTATTTT.

The chain uses TRBV28 and TRBJ2-7; the match to TRBD1 covers 7 bases. CDR3 size: 14 residues. Germline V gene lookup returns CDR1 MDHEN and CDR2 SYDVKM. The J segment lost 3 bases and the V segment lost 9 bases, leaving 11 bases of the junction unmatched. CDR3 in amino acids: CASRGQSSLYEQYV. DNA for the CDR3: TGTGCCAGTAGGGGGCAGTCCAGCCTCTACGAGCAGTACGTC.

The CDR3 DNA is TGTGCCAGCAGCCTGGGGGCCCGTGGGAGGGTTGAAAACATTCAGTACTTC. It translates to CASSLGARGRVENIQYF. The rearrangement links TRBV4-2 to TRBJ2-4, with D maybe TRBD2 (7 bases). Trimming removed 4 bases from V and 5 bases from J, with 21 bases in between. The CDR3 is 17 amino acids. Germline CDR1 and CDR2: LGHNA and YNFKEQ.

The chain links TRBV4-1 to TRBJ2-7; TRBD2 might be the D (6 bases). Trimming removed 1 base from V and 2 bases from J, with 15 bases in between. Germline CDR1 reads MGHRA; CDR2 reads YSYEKL. The CDR3 is 16 amino acids. The CDR3 region has the DNA TGCGCCAGCAGCCAAGCCTCCGGGGACTCCCCCTACGAGCAGTACTTC. Residues: CASSQASGDSPYEQYF.

This chain connects TRBV7-2 to TRBJ1-5; 8 nucleotides align to TRBD1. With 5 bases clipped from V and 6 bases from J, the junction kept 9 bases outside the gene matches. The CDR3 has 15 residues. Germline values: CDR1 SGHTA, CDR2 FQGNSA. The CDR3 spells CASSPRTGRGQPQHF. CDR3 sequence (DNA): TGTGCCAGCAGCCCACGGACAGGGCGCGGTCAGCCCCAGCATTTT. The whole variable domain, filled in from reference TRBV7-2 and TRBJ1-5, reads GAGVSQSPSNKVTEKGKDVELRCDPISGHTALYWYRQSLGQGLEFLIYFQGNSAPDKSGLPSDRFSAERTGGSVSTLTIQRTQQEDSAVYLCASSPRTGRGQPQHFGDGTRLSIL.

This chain uses TRBV21-1 with TRBJ2-7; TRBD1 is taken as the D call from the table, unchecked against the DNA. TRBV21-1 is a pseudogene. CDR3 size: 15 residues. The CDR3 DNA reads TGTGCCAGCAGCAAATCGGAGGACAGGGGTTACGAGCAGTACGTC. Translating gives CASSKSEDRGYEQYV.

This chain joins TRBV15 and TRBJ2-1, with TRBD2 matching 10 bases. The J segment lost 8 bases and the V segment lost 0 bases, leaving 16 bases of the junction unmatched. The germline V gene encodes CDR1 LNHNV and CDR2 YYDKDF (reference sequence). The CDR3 loop spans 19 amino acids. The CDR3 DNA reads as TGTGCCACCAGCAGAGATTGGCAAGCGGGAGGGGGGCCCCTCGATGAGCAGTTCTTC. It encodes CATSRDWQAGGGPLDEQFF.

This chain connects TRBV18 to TRBJ2-7, with D perhaps matching TRBD1 or TRBD2 (5 bases each). The germline V and J ends were trimmed by 2 bases and 3 bases, with 8 bases remaining between them. Germline-derived CDR1 and CDR2 are KGHSH and LQKENI. The CDR3 covers 13 residues. Written as DNA, the CDR3 is TGTGCCAGCTCACCAAAGGGGAGCTACGAGCAGTACGTC. Translation: CASSPKGSYEQYV.

This clone was seen a single time. The chain recombines TRBV5-1 with TRBJ1-1; D is unresolved. V was pared by 6 bases and J by 2 bases, with 11 bases between. The CDR3 extends over 13 amino acids. CDR1 and CDR2 (germline): SGHRS, YFSETQ. CDR3 residues: CASTLARNTEAFF. As DNA, the CDR3 is TGCGCCAGCACCCTGGCACGAAACACTGAAGCTTTCTTT.

This chain links TRBV11-2 with TRBJ2-7, with D possibly TRBD2 on 5 matching bases. Germline V lookup: CDR1 SGHAT, CDR2 FQNNGV. CDR3 length equals 13 residues. Trimming took off 1 base at V and 4 bases at J, with 8 bases between the two ends. The CDR3 coding sequence is TGTGCCAGCAGCTTAGGTCCGGGATACGAGCAGTACGTC. It codes for CASSLGPGYEQYV.

Note on this clone: The sample has other DNA sequences that encode this CDR3 too. The gene calls are TRBV7-9 and TRBJ2-1; no reliable D call. Trimming took 1 base from V and 4 from J, leaving 5 bases between them. Per the germline V gene, CDR1 is SEHNR and CDR2 is FQNEAQ (reference sequence). The CDR3 runs 13 residues. Written as DNA, the CDR3 is TGTGCCAGCAGCTTAGGGCCTTACAATGAGCAGTTCTTC. As protein: CASSLGPYNEQFF.

This chain connects TRBV28 to TRBJ2-7; 8 bases agree with TRBD1. The CDR3 covers 14 residues. The germline V gene has CDR1 MDHEN and CDR2 SYDVKM. CDR3 bases: TGTGGAGATGAAACCGGGACAGGAAGCCACGAGCAGTACTTC. Translation: CGDETGTGSHEQYF.

This chain uses TRBV2 with TRBJ1-5; no definite D call. The CDR3 has 15 amino acids. Trimming removed 6 bases from V and 0 bases from J, with 12 bases in between. In germline, CDR1 is SNHLY, CDR2 FYNNEI. The CDR3 DNA is TGTGCCAGCAGACTTCAGGTTAATAGCAATCAGCCCCAGCATTTT. Residues: CASRLQVNSNQPQHF. The variable domain in full, completed from reference TRBV2 and TRBJ1-5, reads EPEVTQTPSHQVTQMGQEVILRCVPISNHLYFYWYRQILGQKVEFLVSFYNNEISEKSEIFDDQFSVERPDGSNFTLKIRSTKLEDSAMYFCASRLQVNSNQPQHFGDGTRLSIL.

This rearrangement joins TRBV27 to TRBJ2-5, with 7 bases aligning to TRBD1. After removal of 7 bases from V and 5 bases from J, the junction contained 13 bases not matched to a gene. This CDR3 is built from 15 residues. Germline V CDR1 and CDR2: MNHEY, SMNVEV (reference sequence). For the CDR3, the DNA is TGTGCCAGCACCCATTGGGCAGGGGGTAGGGAGACCCAGTACTTC. It codes for CASTHWAGGRETQYF.

This clone was detected only a few times. In DNA form, the CDR3 reads TGCGCCAGCAGCTCTCCGGGCCTCAATGAGCAGTTCTTC. Protein sequence: CASSSPGLNEQFF. The V call is TRBV5-1, the J call TRBJ2-1; D is ambiguous. The germline V and J ends were trimmed by 3 bases and 6 bases, with 10 bases remaining between them. Germline CDR1 reads SGHRS; CDR2 reads YFSETQ. The CDR3 consists of 13 residues.

The rearrangement uses TRBV27 and TRBJ2-3, with TRBD2 as a possible D gene (5 bases). V was trimmed by 6 bases and J by 2 bases, leaving 9 bases between them. The CDR3 spans 13 residues. Germline CDR1 and CDR2: MNHEY and SMNVEV (reference sequence). This chain's CDR3 is CASRRGPTDTQYF. CDR3 bases: TGTGCCAGCAGAAGAGGGCCCACAGATACGCAGTATTTT.